This TCR beta chain was profiled in a study of blood T cell repertoires in COVID-19. Study summary: Samples came from the United States, Italy and Spain, spanning acute and convalescent COVID-19. PBMCs, B-cell-depleted T cells, or T cells provided the cDNA or gDNA that made up the material.

CDR1 and CDR2 (germline): SGHNT, YENEEA. Trimming took off 6 bases at V and 4 bases at J, with 12 bases between the two ends. The CDR3 has 14 amino acids. Authors' processing steps: Reference gene primer amplification gave nucleated cell count estimates. Sequencing used immunoSEQ multiplex PCR; TCRdb keeps in-frame clones, though not all of them. The D gene and trimming were derived from the DNA, and the V and J assignments and clone size from that table. This repertoire shows tens of thousands of clones, about 85% found once; its top ten account for roughly 15%. V gene TRBV11-3 combines with J gene TRBJ2-2; the D gene is possibly TRBD1 (6 bases). Sequencing used peripheral blood. The origin of this receptor is a woman in her seventies with acute or convalescent COVID-19. This CDR3 reads CASRKVQGTGELFF. For the CDR3, the DNA is TGTGCCAGCAGAAAGGTACAGGGCACCGGGGAGCTGTTTTTT.